The 16 T cell receptor beta chains below come from one sample, sequenced in a study of CD8+CD57+ T cells in acquired aplastic anemia. Genomic DNA was employed as the template in profiling TCR beta VDJ and CDR3. One entry per CDR3 protein, called by TCRdb with MiXCR from the reads. The data contain 150,000 or so distinct CDR3 sequences, roughly 48% of them singletons. It was patients with CD8+CD57+ cell expansion by flow cytometry who were chosen for sequencing. The sample comprised sorted CD4+, CD8+, or CD8+CD57+ T cells (not recorded which) from PBMCs. Receptor source: a human donor with aplastic anemia.

This chain joins TRBV7-6 and TRBJ2-7; 10 nucleotides match TRBD1. The V gene end was trimmed by 4 bases and the J gene end by 2 bases; junction bases not matched to a gene: 8. This CDR3 is 16 amino acids long. CDR1 and CDR2 (germline): SGHVS, FNYEAQ. The CDR3 spells CASSSDSGTGAYEQYF. The CDR3, as DNA: TGTGCCAGCAGCTCAGATTCCGGGACAGGGGCCTACGAGCAGTACTTC.

Of note for this clonotype: A single base separates this from a much larger clone, so it may be a read error. The rearrangement joins TRBV12-3 or TRBV12-4 to TRBJ1-2, with 8 positions matching TRBD1. V was pared by 5 bases and J by 7 bases, with 18 bases of the junction left unmatched. The CDR3 consists of 17 residues. The CDR3 region is CASSPNRGVTTSGGYTF. CDR3 sequence (DNA): TGTGCCAGCAGTCCGAACAGGGGGGTGACGACGTCTGGTGGCTACACCTTC.

Concerning this clonotype: At one of its ends the junction is not consistent with the germline gene, which may arise from a read error. The rearrangement joins TRBV7-9 to TRBJ2-3; 9 bases map to TRBD2. The CDR3 spans 16 residues. Germline CDR1 is SEHNR and CDR2 is FQNEAQ (reference sequence). The CDR3 coding sequence is TGTGCCAGCAGCTTGACGACTGGCGGGGGGGCAGACACGCAGTATTTT. Residues: CASSLTTGGGADTQYF.

This clonotype was counted many times. V and J are TRBV19 and TRBJ1-3; 7 positions agree with TRBD1. Germline CDR1 reads LNHDA; CDR2 reads SQIVND (reference sequence). CDR3 size: 14 residues. The V segment lost 4 bases and the J segment 4 bases; nucleotides outside the gene matches: 4. CDR3 nucleotides: TGTGCCAGTAGTAGAGGGGGCCCCGGAAACACCATATATTTT. Residues: CASSRGGPGNTIYF.

In its sample, this clonotype was seen many times. This rearrangement joins TRBV5-8 to TRBJ1-5; the match to TRBD1 covers 7 bases. Per germline, CDR1 SGHTS and CDR2 YDEGEE. This CDR3 is built from 15 residues. Losses at the gene ends were 0 bases for V and 9 bases for J; bases not matched to a gene: 9. CDR3 protein: CASSLAGTAPRPQHF. The CDR3 DNA reads TGTGCCAGCAGCTTGGCAGGGACAGCCCCTAGGCCCCAGCATTTT.

This clonotype has a count of ten or more. The chain recombines TRBV14 with TRBJ2-6, with TRBD2 as a possible D gene (7 bases). This CDR3 region has 18 residues. V was cut by 5 bases and J by 2 bases, with 19 bases left in between. Germline values: CDR1 SGHDN, CDR2 FVKESK. CDR3 DNA: TGTGCCAGCAGCAGACACGGGGGGCGTATGGCTGGGGCCAACGTCCTGACTTTC. Its translation: CASSRHGGRMAGANVLTF.

The table lists this clonotype with many counts. The V call is TRBV5-1, the J call TRBJ2-2, with D perhaps matching TRBD2 (6 bases). This CDR3 comprises 16 residues. Trimming took 4 bases from V and 2 from J, leaving 15 bases between them. In germline, CDR1 is SGHRS, CDR2 YFSETQ. The CDR3 loop is CASSPLADVNTGELFF. CDR3 DNA: TGCGCCAGCAGCCCCTTAGCGGATGTAAACACCGGGGAGCTGTTTTTT.

This sequence joins TRBV9 and TRBJ1-6, with D possibly matching TRBD1 (5 bases). Per germline, CDR1 SGDLS and CDR2 YYNGEE. The germline V and J ends were trimmed by 7 bases and 7 bases, with 9 bases remaining between them. The CDR3 is 12 residues long. The CDR3 region is CASGDSNSPLHF. CDR3 nucleotide sequence: TGTGCCAGCGGAGACAGCAATTCACCCCTCCACTTT.

This clonotype was observed a handful of times. The chain carries TRBV6-2 or TRBV6-3 and TRBJ2-3; 7 bases line up with TRBD2. V lost 6 bases and J lost 4; bases outside the gene matches: 10. This CDR3 contains 15 residues. The germline V gene encodes CDR1 MNHEY and CDR2 SVGEGT. DNA of the CDR3: TGTGCCAGCAGACTCAGCGGGGTTAGCGCAGATACGCAGTATTTT. Amino acid sequence: CASRLSGVSADTQYF.

V is TRBV4-2 and J is TRBJ2-1, with TRBD2 identical over 7 bases. In germline, CDR1 is LGHNA, CDR2 YNFKEQ. The J segment lost 0 bases and the V segment lost 7 bases, leaving 12 bases of the junction unmatched. The CDR3 loop spans 17 amino acids. The CDR3 DNA reads TGTGCCAGCACCCCCGTGGGGGGGAACCCCTCCTACAATGAGCAGTTCTTC. It is translated as CASTPVGGNPSYNEQFF.

This clonotype was seen many times. This rearrangement joins TRBV25-1 to TRBJ2-7; the match to TRBD1 covers 8 bases. Germline values: CDR1 MGHDK, CDR2 SYGVNS. The CDR3 totals 14 residues. The junction had 4 bases not matched to a gene; V was cut back by 3 bases and J by 3 bases. CDR3 region: CASSERTGNYEQYF. CDR3 bases: TGTGCCAGCAGTGAGAGGACAGGGAACTACGAGCAGTACTTC.

The genes are TRBV15 and TRBJ1-6, with D tentatively TRBD1 (6 bases). This CDR3 region has 17 residues. Trimming cost V 3 bases and J 0 bases, with 12 bases left between them. Germline V gene data show CDR1 as LNHNV and CDR2 as YYDKDF (reference sequence). The CDR3 spells CATSSSDRSSYNSPLHF. In DNA form, the CDR3 reads TGTGCCACCAGCAGCTCGGACAGAAGCTCCTATAATTCACCCCTCCACTTT.

This clonotype was observed many times. The chain carries TRBV12-3 or TRBV12-4 and TRBJ2-5; 10 bases agree with TRBD2. CDR3 length equals 14 residues. Losses at the gene ends were 6 bases for V and 1 base for J; bases not matched to a gene: 2. CDR3 DNA: TGTGCCAGCAGCACTAGCGGGGCCCAAGAGACCCAGTACTTC. The encoded protein is CASSTSGAQETQYF.

The chain is built from TRBV11-1 and TRBJ2-1; D ambiguous. Per the germline V gene, CDR1 is SGHAT and CDR2 is FQDESV (reference sequence). Trimming stripped 1 base from V and 2 bases from J, with 9 bases between. This CDR3 has 15 amino acids. The CDR3 sequence: CASSLELSPYNEQFF. CDR3 nucleotides: TGTGCCAGCAGCTTAGAACTATCCCCCTACAATGAGCAGTTCTTC.

The chain uses TRBV15 and TRBJ1-4; D gene ambiguous. Trimming removed 0 bases at V and 0 bases at J, with 5 bases between. Germline V gene sequence: CDR1 LNHNV, CDR2 YYDKDF (reference sequence). CDR3 size: 15 residues. CDR3 sequence reads: CATSRDDATNEKLFF. The CDR3, as DNA: TGTGCCACCAGCAGAGATGACGCAACTAATGAAAAACTGTTTTTT. Based on the CDR3 plus reference TRBV15 and TRBJ1-4, the full variable domain is DAMVIQNPRYQVTQFGKPVTLSCSQTLNHNVMYWYQQKSSQAPKLLFHYYDKDFNNEADTPDNFQSRRPNTSFCFLDIRSPGLGDTAMYLCATSRDDATNEKLFFGSGTQLSVL.

This clonotype was seen repeatedly, ten times or more. The chain carries TRBV5-4 and TRBJ1-5; no firm D call. From germline, CDR1 is SGHNT and CDR2 YYREEE (reference sequence). This CDR3 comprises 15 residues. Trimming cost V 2 bases and J 5 bases, with 14 bases left between them. The CDR3 loop is CASSLGGGSDQPQHF. The CDR3 coding sequence is TGTGCCAGCAGCTTAGGTGGTGGGTCGGATCAGCCCCAGCATTTT.